The 23 T cell receptor beta chains below were found in one sample sequenced in a study of a mutant IDH1 vaccine in newly diagnosed glioma. Profiled with immunoSEQ multiplex PCR; TCRdb holds only in-frame clones, not every one. The profile shows approximately 81,000 clones, about 82% of them singletons. The time point denotes: week 23, last vaccination. All doses held 300 ug of mutant IDH1 20-mer peptide, with topical imiquimod. These TCRs are of unknown antigen specificity. Sequencing was performed on PBMCs, taken from a glioma patient whose treatment included an IDH1 peptide vaccine. The receptors originated from a man aged 25 to 40 with glioma. Some clones in this sample may be carry-over from other donors' samples.

The chain is built from TRBV25-1 and TRBJ1-1; D gene ambiguous. This CDR3 is built from 11 residues. Per germline, CDR1 MGHDK and CDR2 SYGVNS. Trimming removed 7 bases from V and 1 base from J, with 4 bases in between. CDR3 DNA: TGTGCCAGCATTGAGAACACTGAAGCTTTCTTT. Amino acid sequence: CASIENTEAFF.

V and J are TRBV6-5 and TRBJ1-4; no clear D. In germline, CDR1 is MNHEY, CDR2 SVGAGI. With 0 bases removed from V and 8 bases from J, the gap between germline ends came to 10 bases. The CDR3 is made up of 14 amino acids. The CDR3 DNA sequence: TGTGCCAGCAGTTACTCCCCCCGGGGAGAAAAACTGTTTTTT. It specifies CASSYSPRGEKLFF.

The chain carries TRBV2 and TRBJ1-1; 8 nucleotides agree with TRBD1. Germline trimming cut 6 bases from V and 1 base from J; bases unmatched to any gene: 1. The CDR3 covers 13 residues. CDR1 is SNHLY and CDR2 is FYNNEI in the germline V gene. CDR3 in amino acids: CASRGQANTEAFF. CDR3 nucleotide sequence: TGTGCCAGCAGGGGACAGGCGAACACTGAAGCTTTCTTT. The whole variable domain, filled in from reference TRBV2 and TRBJ1-1, reads EPEVTQTPSHQVTQMGQEVILRCVPISNHLYFYWYRQILGQKVEFLVSFYNNEISEKSEIFDDQFSVERPDGSNFTLKIRSTKLEDSAMYFCASRGQANTEAFFGQGTRLTVV.

In DNA, the CDR3 is TGCGCCAGCAGCTTGGCAGGGGCCCAAGAGACCCAGTACTTC. This translates into CASSLAGAQETQYF. The chain is built from TRBV5-1 and TRBJ2-5; TRBD1 is a possible D gene (6 bases). This CDR3 spans 14 amino acids. Trimming removed 0 bases at V and 1 base at J, with 7 bases between. Germline CDR1 reads SGHRS; CDR2 reads YFSETQ.

This sequence joins TRBV9 and TRBJ2-5; TRBD1 matches at 8 bases. The J call is in doubt because the DNA end fits TRBJ2-7 better. The CDR3 has 14 amino acids. The germline V gene has CDR1 SGDLS and CDR2 YYNGEE. For the CDR3, the DNA is TGTGCCAGCAGCGTAGGGACAGGGACCTACGAGCAGTACTTC. Translation gives CASSVGTGTYEQYF.

Points on this clone: One end of the junction does not line up with germline, which may come from a read error. This chain links TRBV7-9 with TRBJ1-2; D unclear. The V gene's germline CDR1 is SEHNR and CDR2 FQNEAQ (reference sequence). This CDR3 is 8 amino acids long. CDR3 loop: CASSAISF. For the CDR3, the DNA is TGTGCCAGCAGCGCTATATCCTTC.

This clone was seen more than once but under ten times. V and J are TRBV5-1 and TRBJ1-1; D remains unclear. The CDR3 extends over 13 amino acids. The ends were cut back, 0 bases at V and 6 bases at J, with 9 bases in the middle. Germline CDR1 is SGHRS and CDR2 is YFSETQ. CDR3 nucleotide sequence: TGCGCCAGCAGCTTGGCCGAGGGAGCTGAAGCTTTCTTT. This codes for CASSLAEGAEAFF. The entire variable domain, with the rest obtained from reference TRBV5-1 and TRBJ1-1, is as follows: KAGVTQTPRYLIKTRGQQVTLSCSPISGHRSVSWYQQTPGQGLQFLFEYFSETQRNKGNFPGRFSGRQFSNSRSEMNVSTLELGDSALYLCASSLAEGAEAFFGQGTRLTVV.

The chain has TRBV25-1 and TRBJ1-1; D not certain. Trimming removed 4 bases at V and 10 bases at J, with 10 bases between. Germline CDR1 and CDR2: MGHDK and SYGVNS. There are 11 residues in the CDR3. The CDR3 DNA sequence: TGTGCCAGCAGTGGGGTTTCTGGAGCTTTCTTT. The encoded protein is CASSGVSGAFF.

This clone is a singleton in its sample. J is TRBJ2-7 and V is TRBV7-9; the match to TRBD1 covers 8 bases. V lost 5 bases, J lost 5 bases, and 5 bases stayed unmatched. Germline values: CDR1 SEHNR, CDR2 FQNEAQ (reference sequence). This CDR3 is built from 13 residues. The CDR3 loop is CASSPGQGHEQYF. Written as DNA, the CDR3 is TGTGCCAGCAGCCCCGGACAGGGCCACGAGCAGTACTTC.

The chain is built from TRBV30 and TRBJ1-5, with 11 nucleotides matching TRBD1. V shed 8 bases, J shed 7 bases, and the junction held 7 bases outside the gene matches. The CDR3 spans 13 residues. Germline loops: CDR1 GTSNPN, CDR2 SVGIG (reference sequence). The CDR3: CAGGQGAGQPQHF. The CDR3 nucleotides are TGTGCCGGAGGACAGGGGGCCGGGCAGCCCCAGCATTTT.

This clone appeared a few times. The V gene is TRBV7-2, the J gene TRBJ2-7; 7 bases agree with TRBD2. The CDR3 totals 14 residues. Germline V gene lookup returns CDR1 SGHTA and CDR2 FQGNSA. V trimming: 4 bases; J trimming: 0 bases; junction bases outside the gene matches: 3. CDR3 sequence: CASSWERGSYEQYF. The CDR3 coding sequence is TGTGCCAGCAGCTGGGAGCGGGGCTCCTACGAGCAGTACTTC.

This chain joins TRBV25-1 and TRBJ1-2, with 8 nucleotides matching TRBD1. This CDR3 has 11 residues. Trimming removed 7 bases from V and 7 bases from J; junction bases left unmatched: 2. Germline lookup yields CDR1 MGHDK and CDR2 SYGVNS. The CDR3 DNA reads TGTGCCAGCATGACAGGGGCTGGCTACACCTTC. Translated: CASMTGAGYTF.

The gene calls are TRBV7-3 and TRBJ2-5; 7 bases map to TRBD1. The CDR3 totals 14 residues. Germline V lookup: CDR1 SGHTA, CDR2 FQGTGA. Losses at the gene ends were 5 bases for V and 9 bases for J; bases not matched to a gene: 12. The CDR3 region has the DNA TGTGCCAGCAGCCCGCCGGGACAGAGTGGGGCCCAGTACTTC. Its translation is CASSPPGQSGAQYF.

The V and J genes are TRBV9 and TRBJ2-7; 9 nucleotides align to TRBD1. V was clipped by 3 bases and J by 3 bases; unmatched bases: 7. The CDR3 runs 15 residues. Per the germline V gene, CDR1 is SGDLS and CDR2 is YYNGEE. CDR3 DNA sequence: TGTGCCAGCAGCGCGGCCGGGACAGGGCTCTACGAGCAGTACTTC. Translating it yields CASSAAGTGLYEQYF.

As DNA, the CDR3 is TGTGCCAGCAGTTTTTCTCCGGGAGTAAGGTACGAGCAGTACTTC. Its protein product is CASSFSPGVRYEQYF. The chain combines TRBV28 with TRBJ2-7; possibly TRBD2 for D (6 bases). Germline V gene data show CDR1 as MDHEN and CDR2 as SYDVKM. Trimming left V 3 bases short and J 4 bases short, with 16 bases between. CDR3 length: 15 amino acids.

The chain carries TRBV2 and TRBJ1-4; 8 nucleotides line up with TRBD1. The germline V gene has CDR1 SNHLY and CDR2 FYNNEI. V lost 7 bases, J lost 5 bases, and 3 bases stayed unmatched. There are 13 residues in the CDR3. CDR3 region: CASKPGGNEKLFF. The CDR3 DNA is TGTGCCAGCAAACCAGGGGGCAATGAAAAACTGTTTTTT.

This clone appeared a single time. V and J are TRBV6-5 and TRBJ2-5; D is perhaps TRBD1 (5 bases). The germline CDR1 and CDR2 sequences are MNHEY and SVGAGI. CDR3 size: 14 residues. The V end was cut by 6 bases, the J end by 1 base, with 12 bases between. CDR3 sequence: CASRVPDSQETQYF. The CDR3 coding sequence is TGTGCCAGCAGGGTACCCGACAGCCAAGAGACCCAGTACTTC.

This clone was recorded only once. The chain recombines TRBV4-1 with TRBJ1-5; 11 bases map to TRBD1. The CDR3 sequence is 18 residues long. Trimming removed 1 base from V and 6 bases from J; junction bases left unmatched: 11. The germline gives CDR1 MGHRA, CDR2 YSYEKL. DNA for the CDR3: TGCGCCAGCAGCCAAGGATTCGCGAGGACAGGGGGCCGTCAGCCCCAGCATTTT. This encodes CASSQGFARTGGRQPQHF.

V is TRBV29-1 and J is TRBJ1-4; D gene unclear. The CDR3 contains 15 residues. Per the germline V gene, CDR1 is SQVTM and CDR2 is ANQGSEA. V lost 6 bases to trimming and J lost 0 bases, with 14 bases between them. CDR3 nucleotide sequence: TGCAGCGTGGCCATGGAGGCTGCAACTAATGAAAAACTGTTTTTT. It codes for CSVAMEAATNEKLFF.

This chain links TRBV7-8 with TRBJ2-2; 7 bases match TRBD1. This CDR3 spans 16 amino acids. J was trimmed by 0 bases and V by 5 bases; bases with no gene match: 6. CDR1 and CDR2 from the germline V gene are SGHVS and FQNEAQ. The CDR3 reads CASSLRGQANTGELFF. DNA for the CDR3: TGTGCCAGCAGCCTCCGAGGACAGGCGAACACCGGGGAGCTGTTTTTT.

The chain employs TRBV28 and TRBJ2-3, with D unclear. Trimming pared 8 bases from V and 0 bases from J, leaving 6 bases between. From germline, CDR1 is MDHEN and CDR2 SYDVKM. The CDR3 loop spans 12 amino acids. Written as DNA, the CDR3 is TGTGCCAGCCAGTCTAGCACAGATACGCAGTATTTT. This translates into CASQSSTDTQYF.

CDR3 loop: CASRLQGKQFF. In DNA, the CDR3 is TGTGCCAGCCGATTACAGGGAAAGCAGTTCTTC. The V gene is TRBV2, the J gene TRBJ2-1; D perhaps matches TRBD1 (6 bases). Germline V lookup: CDR1 SNHLY, CDR2 FYNNEI. CDR3 length equals 11 residues. The V end was cut by 8 bases, the J end by 11 bases, with 13 bases between.

This rearrangement joins TRBV4-1 to TRBJ2-3; 10 nucleotides align to TRBD2. After removal of 3 bases from V and 6 bases from J, the junction contained 9 bases not matched to a gene. The length of the CDR3 is 16 residues. Per germline, CDR1 MGHRA and CDR2 YSYEKL. The CDR3 DNA follows: TGCGCCAGCAGCCAGATTACTAGCGGGATAGGGGATACGCAGTATTTT. Residues: CASSQITSGIGDTQYF.